These 28 T cell receptor beta chains were sequenced from one sample in a study of prognosis after radiotherapy for stage I lung cancer. TCR beta CDR3 amplification from genomic DNA was performed by two-round multiplex PCR. The authors ran first-round PCR with primers specific to each TRBV and TRBJ gene. TCRdb reprocessed the multiplex PCR reads via MiXCR and lists one record per CDR3 protein. The sample holds some 34,000 distinct CDR3 sequences, under 40% seen once. Here the sequenced sample was PBMCs, taken before or after stereotactic body radiation therapy (not recorded which). The origin of the receptors is a donor aged 50 or older with non-small cell lung cancer.

This clonotype was counted between two and nine times. The rearrangement joins TRBV6-1 to TRBJ2-7; perhaps D is TRBD1 or TRBD2 (5 bases each). CDR1 is MNHNS, CDR2 SASEGT, per germline. The V and J ends lost 8 bases and 2 bases respectively, with 25 bases between them. The CDR3 runs 17 residues. CDR3 sequence (DNA): TGTGCCAGCCACTCCCCACAAACCCGGGACCGTCCCTACGAGCAGTACTTC. It yields the protein CASHSPQTRDRPYEQYF.

Many counts were recorded for this clonotype. The V call is TRBV20-1, the J call TRBJ2-7, with D tentatively TRBD1 (6 bases). CDR3 length: 14 amino acids. Germline CDR1 is DFQATT and CDR2 is SNEGSKA (reference sequence). V was clipped by 3 bases and J by 5 bases, with 17 bases between them. The CDR3 sequence: CSASRQARGDEQYF. CDR3 coding DNA: TGCAGTGCTAGTCGACAGGCAAGGGGCGACGAGCAGTACTTC.

This chain uses TRBV11-2 with TRBJ1-4; D uncertain. The CDR3 is made up of 14 amino acids. V was trimmed by 3 bases and J by 3 bases, leaving 8 bases between them. CDR1 is SGHAT, CDR2 FQNNGV, per germline. The CDR3, as DNA: TGTGCCAGCAGCTTCGGCAGGCCTAATGAAAAACTGTTTTTT. Its protein is CASSFGRPNEKLFF.

Only one count was recorded for this clonotype. Without the conserved terminal phenylalanine or tryptophan, this CDR3 likely stems from a read error. The V call is TRBV6-2 or TRBV6-3, the J call TRBJ2-3; 9 positions agree with TRBD2. The germline V gene has CDR1 MNHEY and CDR2 SVGEGT. This CDR3 is built from 15 residues. CDR3 residues: CASKPSGSGSDTQYS. The CDR3 DNA reads TGTGCCAGCAAGCCATCAGGTAGCGGGAGTGATACACAGTATTCT.

A word on this clonotype: Since a far larger clone is one base different, this is likely a read error. V usage is TRBV6-1 and J usage is TRBJ2-7; no clear D. V lost 5 bases, J lost 3 bases, and 11 bases lay in between. The CDR3 consists of 13 residues. Germline V CDR1 and CDR2: MNHNS, SASEGT. The DNA of the CDR3 is TGTGCCAGCAGTTACCCCCAGGACTACGAGCAGTACTTC. The encoded protein is CASSYPQDYEQYF.

This clonotype has at least ten counts. The rearrangement uses TRBV20-1 and TRBJ2-1; TRBD2 matches at 9 bases. Trimming cost V 3 bases and J 5 bases; bases outside gene matches: 17. CDR1 DFQATT and CDR2 SNEGSKA come from the germline V gene (reference sequence). This CDR3 has 18 amino acids. CDR3: CSARGLRFAGGINNEQFF. The CDR3 nucleotides read TGCAGTGCTAGGGGACTGCGATTTGCGGGAGGGATAAACAATGAGCAGTTCTTC.

This chain uses TRBV5-1 with TRBJ1-1; D is perhaps TRBD1 (6 bases). The germline gives CDR1 SGHRS, CDR2 YFSETQ. Deletions cut 4 bases from V and 2 bases from J, with 12 bases between. This CDR3 is built from 14 residues. The CDR3 loop is CASSADRSNTEAFF. The DNA for the CDR3 is TGCGCCAGCAGCGCCGACAGGTCTAACACTGAAGCTTTCTTT.

This rearrangement joins TRBV18 to TRBJ2-5, with D hard to call. V shed 3 bases and J shed 1 base, with 18 bases lying between them. CDR3 size: 17 residues. Germline V CDR1 and CDR2: KGHSH, LQKENI. The CDR3 here is CASSPSARQTPQETQYF. The CDR3 region has the DNA TGTGCCAGCTCACCGTCGGCAAGACAAACCCCCCAAGAGACCCAGTACTTC.

This clonotype was detected many times. One end of the junction varies from germline; a read error may be responsible. V usage is TRBV5-1 and J usage is TRBJ1-5, with D possibly being TRBD1 (6 bases). The CDR3 consists of 15 residues. Germline V gives CDR1 SGHRS, CDR2 YFSETQ. The CDR3 sequence: CASSLDPGDNQPQHF. Written as DNA, the CDR3 is TGCGCCAGCAGTTTGGACCCAGGGGATAATCAGCCCCAGCATTTT.

The table lists this clonotype with many counts. The J gene is TRBJ1-1, the V gene TRBV6-1, with D possibly matching TRBD1 (6 bases). This CDR3 region has 15 residues. Germline V gene data show CDR1 as MNHNS and CDR2 as SASEGT. V was shortened by 6 bases and J by 4 bases, with 18 bases between the two germline ends. DNA for the CDR3: TGTGCCAGCAGCGCGGGGGGGGCAAAGGTCACTGAAGCTTTCTTT. It is translated as CASSAGGAKVTEAFF.

This clonotype appeared many times. The chain combines TRBV5-1 with TRBJ2-1; the match to TRBD2 covers 11 bases. CDR3 size: 16 residues. The V segment lost 2 bases and the J segment 3 bases; nucleotides outside the gene matches: 4. Germline values: CDR1 SGHRS, CDR2 YFSETQ. The CDR3 bases are TGCGCCAGCAGCTTCTCCGGGACTAGCGGCTACAATGAGCAGTTCTTC. Translated: CASSFSGTSGYNEQFF.

The CDR3 is CASSLLGPTWELFF. For the CDR3, the DNA is TGTGCCAGCAGTTTATTAGGGCCTACCTGGGAGCTGTTTTTT. V is TRBV27 and J is TRBJ2-2; no clear D. The germline gives CDR1 MNHEY, CDR2 SMNVEV (reference sequence). Trimming stripped 1 base from V and 9 bases from J, with 12 bases between. The CDR3 extends over 14 amino acids.

This chain joins TRBV7-3 and TRBJ2-3; 11 nucleotides agree with TRBD2. This CDR3 has 19 amino acids. Germline V lookup: CDR1 SGHTA, CDR2 FQGTGA. Trimming took 0 bases from V and 0 from J; bases not matched to a gene: 8. CDR3 sequence: CASSLTPGTSGTSTDTQYF. As DNA, the CDR3 is TGTGCCAGCAGCTTAACCCCCGGGACTAGCGGAACTAGCACAGATACGCAGTATTTT.

The chain couples TRBV5-1 to TRBJ2-7; D is unresolved. This CDR3 is 14 amino acids long. Germline loops: CDR1 SGHRS, CDR2 YFSETQ. The V and J ends lost 0 bases and 0 bases respectively, with 7 bases between them. CDR3 residues: CASSLDGSSYEQYF. The CDR3 DNA reads TGCGCCAGCAGCTTGGACGGTAGCTCCTACGAGCAGTACTTC.

The CDR3 coding sequence is TGCGCCAGCAGCCTCCGGACATGGGGGGACGATGAGCAGTTCTTC. This gives the protein CASSLRTWGDDEQFF. This rearrangement joins TRBV5-1 to TRBJ2-1; a possible D gene is TRBD2 (6 bases). Trimming took off 4 bases at V and 8 bases at J, with 19 bases between the two ends. The CDR3 extends over 15 amino acids. Germline CDR1 SGHRS, CDR2 YFSETQ. Combining the CDR3 with reference TRBV5-1 and TRBJ2-1 gives the whole variable domain KAGVTQTPRYLIKTRGQQVTLSCSPISGHRSVSWYQQTPGQGLQFLFEYFSETQRNKGNFPGRFSGRQFSNSRSEMNVSTLELGDSALYLCASSLRTWGDDEQFFGPGTRLTVL.

On this clonotype: At one boundary the junction diverges from the germline segment, which might be a read error. The rearrangement uses TRBV6-9 and TRBJ2-1; 10 bases match TRBD1. The CDR3 spans 16 residues. Germline values: CDR1 MNHGY, CDR2 SVAAGI. CDR3 sequence: CASSDTPGQGSEEQFF. DNA of the CDR3: TGCGCCAGCAGTGACACTCCGGGACAGGGGAGTGAGGAGCAGTTCTTC.

Many counts were recorded for this clonotype. The V call is TRBV7-9, the J call TRBJ2-3; 14 positions match TRBD2. This CDR3 region has 22 residues. Trimming took 3 bases from V and 0 from J; bases not matched to a gene: 17. CDR1 and CDR2 (germline): SEHNR, FQNEAQ (reference sequence). The DNA for the CDR3 is TGTGCCAGCAGCTTGCCACCGGGGACTAGCGGGGGAGACGTACCTAGCACAGATACGCAGTATTTT. Translation gives CASSLPPGTSGGDVPSTDTQYF.

This clonotype was counted only a few times. The J gene is TRBJ1-5, the V gene TRBV12-3 or TRBV12-4, with D uncertain. The V end lost 0 bases, the J end lost 13 bases, and 10 bases lay between the germline ends. The CDR3 is 12 amino acids. CDR3 protein: CASSLALQNQHF. The CDR3 coding sequence is TGTGCCAGCAGTTTAGCGTTACAGAATCAGCATTTT.

This clonotype was counted ten times or more. The genes are TRBV4-2 and TRBJ2-2, with 7 positions matching TRBD1. The CDR3 is made up of 15 amino acids. Trimming removed 3 bases from V and 4 bases from J; junction bases left unmatched: 5. CDR1 and CDR2 from the germline V gene are LGHNA and YNFKEQ. The CDR3 DNA reads TGTGCCAGCAGCCAGCCCGACAGGGCCACCGGGGAGCTGTTTTTT. Encoded protein: CASSQPDRATGELFF.

This clonotype came up many times. The DNA for the CDR3 is TGTGCCACCGGGCGGACGGAGACTATGGCTGGTGGCTACACCTTC. This translates into CATGRTETMAGGYTF. The chain links TRBV12-3 or TRBV12-4 to TRBJ1-2, with unresolved D. This CDR3 spans 15 amino acids. Trimming pared 10 bases from V and 7 bases from J, leaving 25 bases between.

Regarding this clonotype: It may be a read error: a sequence one base away is much more abundant. This rearrangement joins TRBV5-4 to TRBJ1-2; D not resolved. The germline CDR1 and CDR2 sequences are SGHNT and YYREEE (reference sequence). The CDR3 is 15 amino acids. Trimming left V 2 bases short and J 0 bases short, with 11 bases between. The CDR3 coding sequence is TGTGCCAGCAGCTTAACAGTGGGCCCTAACTATGGCTACACCTTC. Protein product: CASSLTVGPNYGYTF.

To note about this clonotype: A much larger clone is a single base away; this may be a read error. The rearrangement links TRBV2 to TRBJ1-1; a possible D gene is TRBD1 (6 bases). Trimming stripped 4 bases from V and 1 base from J, with 16 bases between. The CDR3 contains 16 residues. The germline gives CDR1 SNHLY, CDR2 FYNNEI. The CDR3 DNA sequence: TGTGCCAGCAGTGGAGGATACAGGGTCAAGAACACTGAAGCTTTCTTT. Translated, it gives CASSGGYRVKNTEAFF. The full variable domain, in which reference TRBV2 and TRBJ1-1 provide the parts outside the CDR3, is EPEVTQTPSHQVTQMGQEVILRCVPISNHLYFYWYRQILGQKVEFLVSFYNNEISEKSEIFDDQFSVERPDGSNFTLKIRSTKLEDSAMYFCASSGGYRVKNTEAFFGQGTRLTVV.

Of note for this clonotype: A much larger clonotype is one base distant, so this may be a read error. This sequence joins TRBV11-3 and TRBJ2-5; no clear D. CDR3 size: 11 residues. Germline V gene data show CDR1 as SGHNT and CDR2 as YENEEA. The CDR3 region has the DNA TGTGCCAGCATCTTAACAGAGACCCAGTACTTC. This sequence encodes CASILTETQYF.

The DNA of the CDR3 is TGTGCCAGCGGGGGGCAGTTATCTATCGGATACACCTTC. As protein: CASGGQLSIGYTF. The chain is built from TRBV6-2 or TRBV6-3 and TRBJ1-2, with D perhaps TRBD1 (6 bases). Germline values: CDR1 MNHEY, CDR2 SVGEGT. The V end was cut by 8 bases, the J end by 11 bases, with 21 bases between. The CDR3 has 13 residues.

This clonotype appeared a single time. The chain has TRBV7-3 and TRBJ2-1, with 13 bases fitting TRBD2. The germline CDR1 and CDR2 sequences are SGHTA and FQGTGA. The V gene end was trimmed by 4 bases and the J gene end by 9 bases; junction bases not matched to a gene: 6. The length of the CDR3 is 15 residues. The CDR3 coding sequence is TGTGCCAGCAGCTCGACTAGCGGGAGGTCTAGTGAGCAGTTCTTC. Its translation is CASSSTSGRSSEQFF.

Ten or more counts support this clonotype. This chain links TRBV7-9 with TRBJ1-6; 8 bases align to TRBD1. Germline CDR1 is SEHNR and CDR2 is FQNEAQ (reference sequence). This CDR3 has 15 residues. V shed 5 bases, J shed 7 bases, and the junction held 7 bases outside the gene matches. Written as DNA, the CDR3 is TGTGCCAGCAGCCGCCAACAGGGGGGGAATTCACCCCTCCACTTT. Encoded protein: CASSRQQGGNSPLHF.

This clonotype was seen a handful of times. This could be a read error, since a much larger clone is one nucleotide away. This chain links TRBV28 with TRBJ1-4; D unclear. This CDR3 is 15 amino acids long. The germline V gene has CDR1 MDHEN and CDR2 SYDVKM. Between the trimmed V and J ends, which lost 5 bases and 1 base, there was a span of 11 bases. The CDR3 protein is CASSLRRLTNEKLFF. Written as DNA, the CDR3 is TGTGCCAGCAGTCTTCGGCGATTAACTAATGAAAAACTGTTTTTT.

This clonotype was counted many times. The rearrangement joins TRBV10-3 to TRBJ2-5; TRBD2 is a possible D gene (6 bases). Trimming shortened V by 0 bases and J by 4 bases, and 9 bases separated the two germline ends. The germline gives CDR1 ENHRY, CDR2 SYGVKD. There are 14 residues in the CDR3. CDR3 amino acids: CAISESSGGETQYF. The CDR3 nucleotides read TGTGCCATCAGTGAGTCATCCGGGGGAGAGACCCAGTACTTC.